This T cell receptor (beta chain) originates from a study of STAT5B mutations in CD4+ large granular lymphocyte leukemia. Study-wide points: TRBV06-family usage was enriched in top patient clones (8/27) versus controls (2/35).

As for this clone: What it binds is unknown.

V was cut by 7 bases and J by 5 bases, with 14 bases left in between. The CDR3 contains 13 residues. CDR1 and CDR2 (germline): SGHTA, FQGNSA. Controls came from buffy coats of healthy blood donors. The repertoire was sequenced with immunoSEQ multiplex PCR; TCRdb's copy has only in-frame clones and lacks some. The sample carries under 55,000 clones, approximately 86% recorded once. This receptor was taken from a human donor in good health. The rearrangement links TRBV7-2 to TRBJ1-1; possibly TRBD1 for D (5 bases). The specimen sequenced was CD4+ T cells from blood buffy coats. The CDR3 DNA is TGTGCCAGCACCACCCAAGGGGAGACTGAAGCTTTCTTT. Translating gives CASTTQGETEAFF. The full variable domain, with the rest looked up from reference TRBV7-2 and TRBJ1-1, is GAGVSQSPSNKVTEKGKDVELRCDPISGHTALYWYRQSLGQGLEFLIYFQGNSAPDKSGLPSDRFSAERTGGSVSTLTIQRTQQEDSAVYLCASTTQGETEAFFGQGTRLTVV.